A selection of T cell receptor beta chains follows, all from one sample in a study of cytomegalovirus exposure and HLA in healthy donors. Method: immunoSEQ multiplex PCR; TCRdb's copy keeps in-frame clones and lacks some. This table holds 100,000 to 150,000 clones. The sequenced sample was PBMCs. The receptor set was obtained from a man aged 18-30 years in good health and CMV-seronegative. Both conserved end residues are part of each CDR3. The D gene is left open where the match is weak.

TRBV7-7	TRBD1	TRBJ2-7	TGTGCTAGCAGCTTAGGCGCAGGGGGATTCTACGAGCAGTACTTC	CASSLGAGGFYEQYF
TRBV13	TRBD1	TRBJ2-2	TGTGCCAGCAGCTCAAAAGCCCGGACAGGGAACACCGGGGAGCTGTTTTTT	CASSSKARTGNTGELFF
TRBV5-1	TRBD1	TRBJ1-1	TGCGCCAGCAGCGTGACCTCGACAGGGGGCACTGAAGCTTTCTTT	CASSVTSTGGTEAFF
TRBV6-5	TRBD1	TRBJ1-2	TGTGCCAGCGGGGCAGGGGGCAACTATGGCTACACCTTC	CASGAGGNYGYTF
TRBV9	TRBD2	TRBJ2-3	TGTGCCAGCAGCGTACTAGCGGGGGGCCTGAGTACAGATACGCAGTATTTT	CASSVLAGGLSTDTQYF
TRBV5-1	TRBD2	TRBJ2-1	TGCGCCAGCAGCTTCGGCGGGGGGGCCGTTGAGCAGTTCTTC	CASSFGGGAVEQFF
TRBV2	.	TRBJ2-7	TGTGCCAGCAGGCCTCGAACAGGGTATGACGAGCAGTACTTC	CASRPRTGYDEQYF
TRBV30	.	TRBJ2-7	TGTGCCTGGAGTCGGCAGGGGAGGGACGAGCAGTACTTC	CAWSRQGRDEQYF
TRBV5-1	TRBD2	TRBJ2-7	TGCGCCAGCAGCTCTTACAGGGTCATCGGACTAGCGGGAGCCTCCTACGAGCAGTACTTC	CASSSYRVIGLAGASYEQYF
TRBV4-1	TRBD1	TRBJ1-1	TGCGCCAGCAGCCAAGATCGTAAAAACAGGGGATCTGAAGCTTTCTTT	CASSQDRKNRGSEAFF
TRBV18	TRBD2	TRBJ2-7	TGTGCCAGCTCACCACAAGGACTAGCATACGAGCAGTACTTC	CASSPQGLAYEQYF
TRBV7-6	.	TRBJ2-7	TGTGCCAGCAGCTTAGGTGGGGACAACTCTTACGAGCAGTACTTC	CASSLGGDNSYEQYF
TRBV5-1	TRBD1	TRBJ2-7	TGCGCCAGCAGCTTGAGGACAGGGCCTCGCGAGCAGTACTTC	CASSLRTGPREQYF
TRBV28	.	TRBJ2-6	TGTGCCAGCAGTTTATTTGAGGGGGTATCTGGGGCCAACGTCCTGACTTTC	CASSLFEGVSGANVLTF
TRBV7-9	TRBD1	TRBJ1-2	TGTGCCAGCAGCCCGACAGGGAACTATGGCTACACCTTC	CASSPTGNYGYTF
TRBV5-5	TRBD1	TRBJ1-5	TGTGCCAGCAGTTGGACAGGGGATCAGCCCCAGCATTTT	CASSWTGDQPQHF
TRBV30	.	TRBJ2-7	TGTGCCTGGAGTCGAGGCAGGGTTGACTACGAGCAGTACTTC	CAWSRGRVDYEQYF
TRBV7-6	TRBD2	TRBJ2-7	TGTGCCAGCAGCCCACTGACCAGCGGGAGGGAAGGCCACGAGCAGTACTTC	CASSPLTSGREGHEQYF
TRBV4-1	.	TRBJ2-7	TGCGCCAGCAGCCAAGAGTGGGCGCAGGACTCCTACGAGCAGTACTTC	CASSQEWAQDSYEQYF
TRBV5-4	.	TRBJ2-3	TGTGCCAGCAGCGGCCAACACACAGATACGCAGTATTTT	CASSGQHTDTQYF
TRBV30	TRBD1	TRBJ2-2	TGTGCCTGGAGTGACCTAGGACAGGGGTCCGGGGAGCTGTTTTTT	CAWSDLGQGSGELFF
TRBV11-2	.	TRBJ2-7	TGTGCCAGCAGCTCTAGCTCCTACGAGCAGTACTTC	CASSSSSYEQYF
TRBV28	.	TRBJ1-1	TGTGCCAGCAGTTTTGGGGCGACTGAAGCTTTCTTT	CASSFGATEAFF
TRBV27	TRBD2	TRBJ2-2	TGTGCCAGCAGTTTCAGCGGGACTAGTTTGATCGCCGGGGAGCTGTTTTTT	CASSFSGTSLIAGELFF
TRBV6-1	.	TRBJ2-1	TGTGCCAGCAGTTATGAAGGCGGGGTAGAGCAGTTCTTC	CASSYEGGVEQFF
TRBV4-1	.	TRBJ1-5	TGCGCCAGCAGCCCCGTCGAGACAGTTAGCAATCAGCCCCAGCATTTT	CASSPVETVSNQPQHF
TRBV27	TRBD1	TRBJ1-5	TGTGCCAGCAGTTCGGACAGGGGTCACAATCAGCCCCAGCATTTT	CASSSDRGHNQPQHF
TRBV9	TRBD1	TRBJ1-1	TGTGCCAGCAGCGCGGGACAGAGGAACACTGAAGCTTTCTTT	CASSAGQRNTEAFF
TRBV7-9	TRBD2	TRBJ2-1	TGTGCCAGCAGCCGACTAGCGGTTAATAAAAGCTCCTACAATGAGCAGTTCTTC	CASSRLAVNKSSYNEQFF